This entry lists 14 T cell receptor beta chains sequenced from one sample in a study of T cells after somatic rescue of genetic block. Using immunoSEQ multiplex PCR, the repertoire was profiled, and TCRdb retains in-frame clones only, with some absent. This table has 65,000 to 70,000 clones, 92% appearing once. Sequencing input: peripheral blood mononuclear cells (PBMCs). Source of these receptors: a man aged 35 to 55.

The J gene is TRBJ2-3, the V gene TRBV5-1, with D possibly being TRBD2 (6 bases). Germline CDR1 SGHRS, CDR2 YFSETQ. The germline V and J ends were trimmed by 3 bases and 5 bases, with 16 bases remaining between them. This CDR3 region has 15 residues. The CDR3 spells CASSSEGYFGDTQYF. CDR3 sequence (DNA): TGCGCCAGCAGCTCGGAGGGGTATTTTGGAGATACGCAGTATTTT.

The genes are TRBV7-9 and TRBJ1-1; 9 bases align to TRBD1. The CDR3 runs to 17 residues. The germline V gene has CDR1 SEHNR and CDR2 FQNEAQ (reference sequence). V shed 5 bases and J 2 bases; nucleotides not matched to a gene: 12. CDR3 region: CASSPNSGQGPNTEAFF. The CDR3 nucleotides are TGTGCCAGCAGCCCTAACTCGGGACAGGGACCTAACACTGAAGCTTTCTTT. Together with reference TRBV7-9 and TRBJ1-1, the CDR3 gives the full variable domain: DTGVSQNPRHKITKRGQNVTFRCDPISEHNRLYWYRQTLGQGPEFLTYFQNEAQLEKSRLLSDRFSAERPKGSFSTLEIQRTEQGDSAMYLCASSPNSGQGPNTEAFFGQGTRLTVV.

Worth noting for this clone: Additional DNA sequences in this sample encode the identical CDR3. V is TRBV9 and J is TRBJ1-3; tentative D call: TRBD1 (5 bases). The CDR3 consists of 14 residues. Germline assignment: CDR1 SGDLS and CDR2 YYNGEE. Deletions cut 2 bases from V and 4 bases from J, with 10 bases between. CDR3 coding DNA: TGTGCCAGCAGCGTTCAGGGTTCAGGAAACACCATATATTTT. Its protein is CASSVQGSGNTIYF.

The V gene is TRBV18, the J gene TRBJ1-5, with D perhaps TRBD1 (5 bases). Trimming left V 4 bases short and J 5 bases short, with 9 bases between. The V gene's germline CDR1 is KGHSH and CDR2 LQKENI. This CDR3 has 13 amino acids. This chain's CDR3 is CASSQDSDQPQHF. DNA of the CDR3: TGTGCCAGCTCACAAGACAGCGATCAGCCCCAGCATTTT.

The V gene is TRBV11-2, the J gene TRBJ2-3; 9 bases align to TRBD2. The CDR3 spans 17 residues. The junction had 10 bases not matched to a gene; V was cut back by 1 base and J by 5 bases. Germline V lookup: CDR1 SGHAT, CDR2 FQNNGV. Here the CDR3 reads CASSLVGSGSYIDTQYF. CDR3 sequence (DNA): TGTGCCAGCAGCTTAGTTGGTAGCGGGAGTTACATAGATACGCAGTATTTT.

The chain combines TRBV10-2 with TRBJ2-1, with 7 nucleotides matching TRBD2. The V gene end was trimmed by 3 bases and the J gene end by 9 bases; junction bases not matched to a gene: 8. The CDR3 runs 14 residues. CDR1 and CDR2 (germline): WSHSY, SAAADI. The CDR3 DNA is TGCGCCAGCAGTGACGCTAGCGGCCCTAGTGAGCAGTTCTTC. Its translation is CASSDASGPSEQFF.

The rearrangement links TRBV9 to TRBJ1-5; tentatively, D is TRBD1 (5 bases). V was clipped by 0 bases and J by 7 bases, with 11 bases between them. The V gene's germline CDR1 is SGDLS and CDR2 YYNGEE. The CDR3 extends over 14 amino acids. CDR3 in amino acids: CASSVAGGPQPQHF. The CDR3 DNA follows: TGTGCCAGCAGCGTAGCGGGGGGACCGCAGCCCCAGCATTTT.

The chain combines TRBV11-1 with TRBJ1-1; TRBD1 is a possible D gene (5 bases). The CDR3 covers 15 residues. Germline CDR1 SGHAT, CDR2 FQDESV (reference sequence). V was clipped by 0 bases and J by 4 bases, with 12 bases between them. The CDR3 DNA is TGTGCCAGCAGCTTAGCTAGGGGAGGTACCACTGAAGCTTTCTTT. The encoded protein is CASSLARGGTTEAFF.

V and J are TRBV4-1 and TRBJ2-7, with 10 positions matching TRBD1. The CDR3 is 15 amino acids. After removal of 1 base from V and 4 bases from J, the junction contained 4 bases not matched to a gene. CDR1 is MGHRA, CDR2 YSYEKL, per germline. The DNA for the CDR3 is TGCGCCAGCAGCCAAGTCGGGACAGGGGTATACGAGCAGTACTTC. Translated, it gives CASSQVGTGVYEQYF.

This chain links TRBV12-5 with TRBJ2-3; TRBD2 matches at 11 bases. J gave up 0 bases and V 0 bases, and 5 bases lay outside the gene matches. CDR1 and CDR2 (germline): LGHNT, FRNRAP. CDR3 length: 18 amino acids. CDR3 protein: CASGLVLSGGASTDTQYF. In DNA, the CDR3 is TGTGCTAGTGGTTTGGTACTTAGCGGGGGGGCGAGCACAGATACGCAGTATTTT. Drawing the rest from reference TRBV12-5 and TRBJ2-3, the complete variable domain is DARVTQTPRHKVTEMGQEVTMRCQPILGHNTVFWYRQTMMQGLELLAYFRNRAPLDDSGMPKDRFSAEMPDATLATLKIQPSEPRDSAVYFCASGLVLSGGASTDTQYFGPGTRLTVL.

This sequence joins TRBV27 and TRBJ2-7, with D tentatively TRBD2 (5 bases). The CDR3 runs 14 residues. Germline assignment: CDR1 MNHEY and CDR2 SMNVEV (reference sequence). Between the trimmed V and J ends, which lost 5 bases and 2 bases, there was a span of 13 bases. The CDR3 protein is CASSVLAHPYEQYF. The CDR3 DNA follows: TGTGCCAGCAGTGTCCTAGCCCATCCCTACGAGCAGTACTTC.

The rearrangement uses TRBV25-1 and TRBJ2-1; TRBD1 aligns across 9 bases. The J segment lost 4 bases and the V segment lost 2 bases, leaving 6 bases of the junction unmatched. Germline assignment: CDR1 MGHDK and CDR2 SYGVNS. This CDR3 has 16 amino acids. The CDR3 loop is CASSEPGTGRYNEQFF. The DNA of the CDR3 is TGTGCCAGCAGTGAACCCGGGACAGGGAGGTACAATGAGCAGTTCTTC. Drawing the rest from reference TRBV25-1 and TRBJ2-1, the complete variable domain is EADIYQTPRYLVIGTGKKITLECSQTMGHDKMYWYQQDPGMELHLIHYSYGVNSTEKGDLSSESTVSRIRTEHFPLTLESARPSHTSQYLCASSEPGTGRYNEQFFGPGTRLTVL.

This chain joins TRBV9 and TRBJ2-7, with D possibly being TRBD1 (6 bases). V lost 0 bases and J 3 bases, leaving 10 bases between the germline ends. There are 14 residues in the CDR3. Germline values: CDR1 SGDLS, CDR2 YYNGEE. CDR3 loop: CASSVGARGYEQYF. In DNA, the CDR3 is TGTGCCAGCAGCGTAGGGGCCAGGGGCTACGAGCAGTACTTC.

The CDR3 sequence is CASNGQGRTEAFF. The CDR3 DNA reads TGTGCCAGCAATGGACAGGGACGGACTGAAGCTTTCTTT. V gene TRBV6-5 combines with J gene TRBJ1-1; 8 bases line up with TRBD1. The junction had 6 bases not matched to a gene; V was cut back by 7 bases and J by 5 bases. Germline V lookup: CDR1 MNHEY, CDR2 SVGAGI. The CDR3 totals 13 residues.